A single sample gave rise to the 8 T cell receptor beta chains below, sequenced in a study of T cells in Graves' hyperthyroidism and ophthalmopathy. Researchers took RNA transcripts and amplified the TCR beta CDR3 regions from them. TCR CDR3 regions were first amplified by RT-PCR with HTBI primers. TCRdb fed the multiplex PCR reads into MiXCR, producing one record per CDR3 protein. This sample has 300,000 to 400,000 distinct CDR3 sequences, with about 13% found just once. Sequenced input: blood. All receptors come from a woman between 18 and 30 years old with Graves' hyperthyroidism.

This clonotype was counted many times. The chain couples TRBV18 to TRBJ1-6; 9 positions agree with TRBD1. The CDR3 length is 16 residues. Per the germline V gene, CDR1 is KGHSH and CDR2 is LQKENI. The V and J ends lost 3 bases and 7 bases, in that order; junction bases with no gene match: 7. CDR3 sequence (DNA): TGTGCCAGCTCACCCGGGACAGGGAACGGGAATTCACCCCTCCACTTT. This encodes CASSPGTGNGNSPLHF.

This clonotype was seen many times. This rearrangement joins TRBV10-3 to TRBJ2-5; D unclear. Trimming cost V 0 bases and J 5 bases, with 10 bases left between them. This CDR3 is built from 14 residues. CDR1 is ENHRY, CDR2 SYGVKD, per germline. The CDR3 DNA reads TGTGCCATCAGTGAGTCGAGAGCAAAGGAGACCCAGTACTTC. Translating gives CAISESRAKETQYF.

This clonotype was observed many times. The gene calls are TRBV29-1 and TRBJ1-2; D call uncertain. Trimming took off 2 bases at V and 1 base at J, with 17 bases between the two ends. Germline lookup yields CDR1 SQVTM and CDR2 ANQGSEA. The CDR3 has 16 residues. The CDR3, as DNA: TGCAGCGTTGAAAACACCCACCCACGGGATAACTATGGCTACACCTTC. This sequence encodes CSVENTHPRDNYGYTF.

This clonotype was seen ten or more times. The chain recombines TRBV7-9 with TRBJ2-7, with a possible D match to TRBD1 (6 bases). The CDR3 runs 13 residues. V was cut by 0 bases and J by 5 bases, with 8 bases left in between. Germline V gene lookup returns CDR1 SEHNR and CDR2 FQNEAQ (reference sequence). The CDR3 coding sequence is TGTGCCAGCAGCTTAGCGGGGGCTAACGAGCAGTACTTC. This codes for CASSLAGANEQYF.

For this clonotype: The germline gene is not matched at one end of the junction; a read error may be the cause. The V call is TRBV7-2, the J call TRBJ2-2, with 7 positions matching TRBD2. Germline CDR1 and CDR2: SGHTA and FQGNSA. The CDR3 contains 11 residues. CDR3 bases: TGTGCCGAGGAACGAGGCGGGGGGCTGTTTTTT. It specifies CAEERGGGLFF.

Note on this clonotype: A much larger clone differs by one base, so this may be a read error. This chain links TRBV7-2 with TRBJ1-1, with D possibly being TRBD1 (6 bases). CDR3 length: 16 residues. Germline assignment: CDR1 SGHTA and CDR2 FQGNSA. DNA of the CDR3: TGTGCCAGCAGCTTAATTGGACAGAGCCGGAACACTGGAGCTTTCTTT. The encoded protein is CASSLIGQSRNTGAFF.

This clonotype was detected ten times or more. This rearrangement joins TRBV11-2 to TRBJ2-7, with D maybe TRBD2 (6 bases). Trimming shortened V by 1 base and J by 5 bases, and 9 bases separated the two germline ends. The CDR3 runs 13 residues. The germline gives CDR1 SGHAT, CDR2 FQNNGV. The CDR3 sequence is CASSLGRRDEQYF. CDR3 coding DNA: TGTGCCAGCAGCTTAGGGCGGAGGGACGAGCAGTACTTC. The variable domain in full, completed from reference TRBV11-2 and TRBJ2-7, reads EAGVAQSPRYKIIEKRQSVAFWCNPISGHATLYWYQQILGQGPKLLIQFQNNGVVDDSQLPKDRFSAERLKGVDSTLKIQPAKLEDSAVYLCASSLGRRDEQYFGPGTRLTVT.

In its sample, this clonotype was seen many times. J is TRBJ1-5 and V is TRBV6-1; D uncertain. Germline V gene sequence: CDR1 MNHNS, CDR2 SASEGT. CDR3 length: 13 residues. Trimming took 7 bases from V and 6 from J, leaving 13 bases between them. In DNA, the CDR3 is TGTGCCAGCACCAAAACGGACGTTCAGCCCCAGCATTTT. It encodes CASTKTDVQPQHF.